The 18 T cell receptor beta chains below come from one sample, sequenced in a study of OX40 agonist ivuxolimab in advanced cancers. Using immunoSEQ multiplex PCR, the repertoire was profiled, and TCRdb retains in-frame clones only, with some absent. This table has over 25,000 clones, 70% to 85% appearing once. The sequences come from CD4+ or CD8+ T cells sorted from blood, collected in a trial of the OX40 agonist ivuxolimab. Receptors originate from an adult with an advanced solid tumor such as melanoma, head and neck, liver or kidney cancer.

The V and J genes are TRBV28 and TRBJ2-5; 7 bases are a match to TRBD2. CDR1 is MDHEN, CDR2 SYDVKM, per germline. CDR3 length: 14 residues. After removal of 6 bases from V and 5 bases from J, the junction contained 9 bases not matched to a gene. The CDR3 reads CASSPSGELETQYF. Here the CDR3 DNA reads TGTGCCAGCAGCCCTAGCGGTGAATTGGAGACCCAGTACTTC.

V and J are TRBV13 and TRBJ2-3, with TRBD2 matching over 13 bases. The CDR3 extends over 19 amino acids. V lost 2 bases to trimming and J lost 5 bases; unmatched junction nucleotides: 13. Germline V gene data show CDR1 as PRHDT and CDR2 as FYEKMQ (reference sequence). For the CDR3, the DNA is TGTGCCAGCAGCTTAACCCATACGCTACTAGCGGGAGGGGAAGATACGCAGTATTTT. It encodes CASSLTHTLLAGGEDTQYF.

The chain joins TRBV7-3 to TRBJ2-2, with TRBD2 matching over 10 bases. The V and J ends lost 5 bases and 4 bases, in that order; junction bases with no gene match: 19. There are 20 residues in the CDR3. CDR1 is SGHTA, CDR2 FQGTGA, per germline. The DNA of the CDR3 is TGTGCCAGCAGCCCGCAGGGACCGGACTTTGGACTAGCGGTCACCGGGGAGCTGTTTTTT. Amino acid sequence: CASSPQGPDFGLAVTGELFF.

The V gene is TRBV19, the J gene TRBJ2-1, with D possibly being TRBD1 (6 bases). In germline, CDR1 is LNHDA, CDR2 SQIVND (reference sequence). The CDR3 contains 12 residues. V lost 7 bases, J lost 10 bases, and 14 bases lay in between. In DNA, the CDR3 is TGTGCCAGTACCTTTCAGGGACAAGAGCAGTTCTTC. It yields the protein CASTFQGQEQFF.

This chain connects TRBV30 to TRBJ1-1, with a weak D call TRBD1 (5 bases). CDR3 size: 15 residues. V dropped 5 bases and J dropped 6 bases, with 22 bases sitting between them. The germline gives CDR1 GTSNPN, CDR2 SVGIG (reference sequence). The CDR3: CAWYIPRAGYAEAFF. DNA for the CDR3: TGTGCCTGGTATATCCCCCGGGCAGGGTACGCTGAAGCTTTCTTT.

The chain links TRBV20-1 to TRBJ2-1; TRBD2 is a possible D gene (5 bases). V lost 2 bases to trimming and J lost 9 bases, with 8 bases between them. The CDR3 has 11 amino acids. CDR1 is DFQATT and CDR2 is SNEGSKA in the germline V gene (reference sequence). CDR3 in DNA: TGCAGTGCTAGAATAGCGATTGAGCAGTTCTTC. It translates to CSARIAIEQFF.

The chain joins TRBV28 to TRBJ1-4; 8 positions agree with TRBD1. Unmatched junction bases numbered 17, after V lost 7 bases and J lost 1 base. The CDR3 length is 19 residues. Germline CDR1 and CDR2: MDHEN and SYDVKM. CDR3 region: CASNTGGDWVRLTNEKLFF. The DNA of the CDR3 is TGTGCCAGCAACACAGGGGGGGACTGGGTTCGTTTAACTAATGAAAAACTGTTTTTT.

The chain combines TRBV25-1 with TRBJ1-2, with D maybe TRBD1 (6 bases). Germline V gene lookup returns CDR1 MGHDK and CDR2 SYGVNS. The V end lost 2 bases, the J end lost 3 bases, and 13 bases lay between the germline ends. The CDR3 consists of 15 residues. CDR3 in DNA: TGTGCCAGCAGTGAAAGTACAGGGACCTACTATGGCTACACCTTC. Amino acid sequence: CASSESTGTYYGYTF.

The chain links TRBV2 to TRBJ1-1; 9 nucleotides line up with TRBD1. V lost 6 bases to trimming and J lost 7 bases; unmatched junction nucleotides: 6. Germline values: CDR1 SNHLY, CDR2 FYNNEI. This CDR3 spans 13 amino acids. The CDR3 here is CASRLDRGFEAFF. For the CDR3, the DNA is TGTGCCAGCAGACTTGACAGGGGGTTTGAAGCTTTCTTT. Variable domain in full (rest from reference TRBV2 and TRBJ1-1): EPEVTQTPSHQVTQMGQEVILRCVPISNHLYFYWYRQILGQKVEFLVSFYNNEISEKSEIFDDQFSVERPDGSNFTLKIRSTKLEDSAMYFCASRLDRGFEAFFGQGTRLTVV.

The V gene is TRBV11-2, the J gene TRBJ2-1; TRBD2 aligns across 8 bases. This CDR3 has 15 amino acids. The V segment lost 0 bases and the J segment 4 bases; nucleotides outside the gene matches: 2. Looked up from germline, CDR1 is SGHAT and CDR2 is FQNNGV. CDR3 sequence (DNA): TGTGCCAGCAGCTTAGAACTAGCGGAGTACAATGAGCAGTTCTTC. This gives the protein CASSLELAEYNEQFF. Full variable domain (remainder filled in from reference TRBV11-2 and TRBJ2-1): EAGVAQSPRYKIIEKRQSVAFWCNPISGHATLYWYQQILGQGPKLLIQFQNNGVVDDSQLPKDRFSAERLKGVDSTLKIQPAKLEDSAVYLCASSLELAEYNEQFFGPGTRLTVL.

This chain uses TRBV13 with TRBJ1-3; 8 positions match TRBD1. CDR1 is PRHDT and CDR2 is FYEKMQ in the germline V gene (reference sequence). Trimming at V came to 5 bases and at J to 4 bases, leaving 7 bases not matched to a gene. The CDR3 has 15 amino acids. CDR3 sequence (DNA): TGTGCCAGCAGCACCCGACAGGGGACGGGAAACACCATATATTTT. Residues: CASSTRQGTGNTIYF. Combining the CDR3 with reference TRBV13 and TRBJ1-3 gives the whole variable domain AAGVIQSPRHLIKEKRETATLKCYPIPRHDTVYWYQQGPGQDPQFLISFYEKMQSDKGSIPDRFSAQQFSDYHSELNMSSLELGDSALYFCASSTRQGTGNTIYFGEGSWLTVV.

The chain links TRBV11-2 to TRBJ2-3; D may be TRBD2 (7 bases). V lost 0 bases, J lost 12 bases, and 13 bases lay in between. Germline-derived CDR1 and CDR2 are SGHAT and FQNNGV. This CDR3 is built from 13 residues. The CDR3 loop is CASSLEGGDLQYF. The DNA of the CDR3 is TGTGCCAGCAGCTTAGAAGGGGGGGACCTTCAGTATTTT.

The genes are TRBV28 and TRBJ2-1; TRBD1 aligns across 9 bases. Losses at the gene ends were 5 bases for V and 9 bases for J; bases not matched to a gene: 14. Per germline, CDR1 MDHEN and CDR2 SYDVKM. The CDR3 has 16 residues. Here the CDR3 DNA reads TGTGCCAGCAGTCTCCTGGGACAGGGTGTTTTCGGTGAGCAGTTCTTC. This gives the protein CASSLLGQGVFGEQFF.

The J gene is TRBJ2-3, the V gene TRBV5-1, with 9 bases identical to TRBD2. Losses at the gene ends were 0 bases for V and 0 bases for J; bases not matched to a gene: 8. Germline lookup yields CDR1 SGHRS and CDR2 YFSETQ. This CDR3 spans 18 amino acids. DNA for the CDR3: TGCGCCAGCAGCTTGGCCTCTAGCGGGATAGGGAGCACAGATACGCAGTATTTT. Encoded protein: CASSLASSGIGSTDTQYF.

Written as DNA, the CDR3 is TGTGCCAGCAGACCTACAGGGGGAGCCCCCCTCGAGCAGTACTTC. Amino acid sequence: CASRPTGGAPLEQYF. The chain recombines TRBV6-5 with TRBJ2-7; 8 positions match TRBD1. After removal of 6 bases from V and 6 bases from J, the junction contained 13 bases not matched to a gene. The germline CDR1 and CDR2 sequences are MNHEY and SVGAGI. The length of the CDR3 is 15 residues.

The chain joins TRBV7-3 to TRBJ2-2; 14 bases align to TRBD2. The CDR3 is 19 residues long. V shed 4 bases and J 6 bases; nucleotides not matched to a gene: 13. The germline V gene has CDR1 SGHTA and CDR2 FQGTGA. CDR3 in DNA: TGTGCCAGCAGCTCCAGACCCGAGACTAGCGGGAGGGCCGCCGGGGAGCTGTTTTTT. Encoded protein: CASSSRPETSGRAAGELFF.

This clone was detected a few times. The chain uses TRBV9 and TRBJ1-1; D unresolved. The CDR3 spans 13 residues. V lost 0 bases to trimming and J lost 4 bases, with 7 bases between them. In germline, CDR1 is SGDLS, CDR2 YYNGEE. CDR3 nucleotide sequence: TGTGCCAGCAGCGTAGTAGGCACCACTGAAGCTTTCTTT. Its translation is CASSVVGTTEAFF.

This clone was detected only a few times. The gene calls are TRBV5-8 and TRBJ1-1; unclear D gene. V lost 0 bases, J lost 1 base, and 13 bases lay in between. The CDR3 is made up of 16 amino acids. Germline CDR1 SGHTS, CDR2 YDEGEE. The chain's CDR3 is CASSLAGMHENTEAFF. The CDR3 DNA follows: TGTGCCAGCAGCTTGGCGGGGATGCATGAGAACACTGAAGCTTTCTTT.